Listed below are T cell receptor beta chains from one sample, sequenced in a study of T cell changes during pregnancy in multiple sclerosis. Assay used: immunoSEQ multiplex PCR; TCRdb lists only in-frame clones, some missing. The sample shows about 97,000 clones, 90% of them seen only once. Sequencing was performed on peripheral blood, taken in the second trimester of pregnancy. The source of these receptors is a female donor in good health, enrolled as a control in a pregnancy study. Each CDR3 is given with its conserved first and last residue. Fields, in order: V gene, J gene, clone size, D gene, CDR3 DNA, CDR3 protein. D genes are given only for firm matches. Clone size is not always given. Where it is, it says once, few, many or a class for expanded clones.

V gene: TRBV27; J gene: TRBJ1-1; clone size: -; D gene: -; CDR3 DNA: TGTGCCAGCAGTACGACCAGGGTCCTTACGCCTGAAGCTTTCTTT; CDR3 protein: CASSTTRVLTPEAFF
V gene: TRBV9; J gene: TRBJ2-2; clone size: once; D gene: -; CDR3 DNA: TGTGCCAGCAGTAGAGGAGGCGCCGGGGAGCTGTTTTTT; CDR3 protein: CASSRGGAGELFF
V gene: TRBV5-1; J gene: TRBJ2-3; clone size: -; D gene: TRBD2; CDR3 DNA: TGCGCCAGCAGCCCTGGGACTAGCGGGAGTCTGAGGCAGTATTTT; CDR3 protein: CASSPGTSGSLRQYF
V gene: TRBV19; J gene: TRBJ1-4; clone size: -; D gene: -; CDR3 DNA: TGTGCCAGTAGTGGCAATTTTAATGAAAAACTGTTTTTT; CDR3 protein: CASSGNFNEKLFF
V gene: TRBV29-1; J gene: TRBJ1-3; clone size: -; D gene: -; CDR3 DNA: TGCAGCGTTGAAGAGGGAGGACTAGGAAACACCATATATTTT; CDR3 protein: CSVEEGGLGNTIYF
V gene: TRBV28; J gene: TRBJ1-2; clone size: -; D gene: -; CDR3 DNA: TGTGCCAGCAGTTCCCAGGGCAGGGATGGTGGCTACACCTTC; CDR3 protein: CASSSQGRDGGYTF
V gene: TRBV2; J gene: TRBJ2-5; clone size: -; D gene: TRBD2; CDR3 DNA: TGTGCCAGCAGGAGGGTACTAGCGGGGGGGCGGGAGACCCAGTACTTC; CDR3 protein: CASRRVLAGGRETQYF
V gene: TRBV7-9; J gene: TRBJ2-5; clone size: -; D gene: -; CDR3 DNA: TGTGCCAGCGTCTCGGTAATCGAGACCCAGTACTTC; CDR3 protein: CASVSVIETQYF
V gene: TRBV6-5; J gene: TRBJ2-7; clone size: -; D gene: TRBD2; CDR3 DNA: TGTGCCAGCAGCTCGACGGGACTAGCCTCCTACGAGCAGTACTTC; CDR3 protein: CASSSTGLASYEQYF
V gene: TRBV15; J gene: TRBJ1-2; clone size: -; D gene: -; CDR3 DNA: TGTGCCACCAGCCGAGCAGGGAGGAACTATGGCTACACCTTC; CDR3 protein: CATSRAGRNYGYTF
V gene: TRBV19; J gene: TRBJ2-7; clone size: -; D gene: -; CDR3 DNA: TGTGCCAGTAGTATAGTTACAGGTCCCTACGAGCAGTACTTC; CDR3 protein: CASSIVTGPYEQYF
V gene: TRBV11-2; J gene: TRBJ1-1; clone size: -; D gene: TRBD1; CDR3 DNA: TGTGCCAGCAGCTCAGACAGGGGCCTCATGAACACTGAAGCTTTCTTT; CDR3 protein: CASSSDRGLMNTEAFF
V gene: TRBV10-1; J gene: TRBJ1-1; clone size: -; D gene: TRBD1; CDR3 DNA: TGCGCCAGCAGTGATACACAGGGGGCGCGGAACACTGAAGCTTTCTTT; CDR3 protein: CASSDTQGARNTEAFF
V gene: TRBV7-9; J gene: TRBJ2-7; clone size: -; D gene: TRBD2; CDR3 DNA: TGTGCCAGCAGCCTAGGTCACGGGAGGGCCTCCTACGAGCAGTACTTC; CDR3 protein: CASSLGHGRASYEQYF
V gene: TRBV7-7; J gene: TRBJ2-1; clone size: -; D gene: -; CDR3 DNA: TGTGCCAGCAGCTTAGGGCAGAACAATGAGCAGTTCTTC; CDR3 protein: CASSLGQNNEQFF
V gene: TRBV19; J gene: TRBJ2-3; clone size: -; D gene: -; CDR3 DNA: TGTGCCAGTAGTATTCTCGCGGGCCGCACAGATACGCAGTATTTT; CDR3 protein: CASSILAGRTDTQYF
V gene: TRBV5-1; J gene: TRBJ1-2; clone size: -; D gene: -; CDR3 DNA: TGCGCCAGCAGCCAGACAGGATCTAACTATGGCTACACCTTC; CDR3 protein: CASSQTGSNYGYTF
V gene: TRBV9; J gene: TRBJ1-3; clone size: -; D gene: -; CDR3 DNA: TGTGCCAGCAGCCCACCCGCCGGGTTAAGAGGAAACACCATATATTTT; CDR3 protein: CASSPPAGLRGNTIYF
V gene: TRBV7-2; J gene: TRBJ2-1; clone size: -; D gene: TRBD2; CDR3 DNA: TGTGCCAGCAGCGCCCCGGGACTAGCGGGAGGGCTAAACAATGAGCAGTTCTTC; CDR3 protein: CASSAPGLAGGLNNEQFF